This T cell receptor (beta chain) was profiled in a study of graft-versus-host responses after intestinal transplantation. Points on this clone: What it recognizes is unknown. The same CDR3 also results from other DNA sequences found in this sample.

The assay was immunoSEQ multiplex PCR, and TCRdb's table has in-frame clones only and misses some. This sample carries roughly 85,000 clones, approximately 89% of them seen once, and the ten largest clones take 7.6%. This CDR3 has 14 residues. V lost 4 bases, J lost 2 bases, and 9 bases lay in between. Germline V gene lookup returns CDR1 MNHEY and CDR2 SMNVEV (reference sequence). The starting material was unstimulated CD8+ T cells sorted from spleen or lymph node cells, obtained before transplant. The sequence derives from a human donor who was the organ donor for an intestinal transplant. V is TRBV27 and J is TRBJ2-1; D perhaps matches TRBD1 (6 bases). CDR3: CASSSRGAYNEQFF. CDR3 DNA: TGTGCCAGCAGTTCCAGGGGTGCCTACAATGAGCAGTTCTTC.